Listed here are 29 T cell receptor beta chains from one sample, sequenced in a study of CD8 T cells in Susac syndrome. The authors reverse transcribed roughly 0.5 to 1 ug RNA with random hexamers. TCRdb processed the immunoSEQ multiplex PCR reads anew with MiXCR; each CDR3 protein has one entry. The data contain about 110,000 distinct CDR3 sequences, roughly 96% of them singletons. Sequenced material: CD4+ T cells from PBMCs. These receptors all come from a human donor in good health.

In this sample, this clonotype turned up once. The genes are TRBV29-1 and TRBJ2-7; D unclear. The germline V gene has CDR1 SQVTM and CDR2 ANQGSEA. Trimming left V 6 bases short and J 8 bases short, with 17 bases between. The CDR3 is 12 amino acids. The CDR3 is CSVDLELGQQYF. CDR3 DNA sequence: TGCAGCGTCGACTTGGAACTTGGCCAGCAGTACTTC.

The CDR3 region is CASGSARGGETQYF. The CDR3 coding sequence is TGTGCCAGCGGTTCCGCCAGGGGCGGGGAGACCCAGTACTTC. The V call is TRBV12-3 or TRBV12-4, the J call TRBJ2-5, with D tentatively TRBD1 (6 bases). The V and J ends lost 8 bases and 5 bases respectively, with 18 bases between them. The CDR3 loop spans 14 amino acids.

The V call is TRBV5-6, the J call TRBJ1-2, with 7 bases matching TRBD1. This CDR3 is built from 15 residues. V lost 5 bases, J lost 2 bases, and 9 bases stayed unmatched. Germline-derived CDR1 and CDR2 are SGHDT and YYEEEE. CDR3 residues: CASSLRGGANYGYTF. The CDR3 DNA reads TGTGCCAGCAGTCTCCGAGGGGGCGCAAACTATGGCTACACCTTC.

The chain couples TRBV7-2 to TRBJ2-5; D gene uncertain. The length of the CDR3 is 11 residues. CDR1 is SGHTA and CDR2 is FQGNSA in the germline V gene. Trimming pared 1 base from V and 7 bases from J, leaving 4 bases between. CDR3 loop: CASSLVGTQYF. CDR3 coding DNA: TGTGCCAGCAGCTTAGTGGGGACCCAGTACTTC.

The chain carries TRBV2 and TRBJ1-2, with D possibly matching TRBD1 (5 bases). Germline CDR1 SNHLY, CDR2 FYNNEI. V was shortened by 2 bases and J by 8 bases, with 18 bases between the two germline ends. The CDR3 contains 15 residues. The CDR3 region has the DNA TGTGCCAGCAGTGAACGTCAGCATGAGGGGCGAGGCTACACCTTC. Its protein is CASSERQHEGRGYTF.

The V call is TRBV7-9, the J call TRBJ2-5; TRBD2 might be the D (6 bases). Trimming pared 7 bases from V and 4 bases from J, leaving 19 bases between. This CDR3 has 15 residues. Germline V CDR1 and CDR2: SEHNR, FQNEAQ (reference sequence). This CDR3 reads CASTLRGLEGETQYF. The CDR3 DNA reads TGTGCCAGCACCCTACGGGGGTTGGAAGGAGAGACCCAGTACTTC.

This chain joins TRBV20-1 and TRBJ2-5, with D perhaps matching TRBD2 (5 bases). Germline CDR1 is DFQATT and CDR2 is SNEGSKA (reference sequence). This CDR3 is 13 amino acids long. V was clipped by 3 bases and J by 4 bases, with 12 bases between them. The DNA for the CDR3 is TGCAGTGCTAGTTTAAGAGCGGTAGAGACCCAGTACTTC. This encodes CSASLRAVETQYF.

J is TRBJ2-5 and V is TRBV7-8; D remains unclear. The CDR3 extends over 13 amino acids. Germline assignment: CDR1 SGHVS and CDR2 FQNEAQ. V lost 5 bases to trimming and J lost 5 bases, with 12 bases between them. The CDR3 nucleotides are TGTGCCAGCAGCCCGCGCCGGGCTGAGACCCAGTACTTC. This codes for CASSPRRAETQYF.

V and J are TRBV5-1 and TRBJ2-7, with a tentative D call TRBD2 (6 bases). This CDR3 has 13 residues. The V end was cut by 3 bases, the J end by 0 bases, with 7 bases between. Germline V CDR1 and CDR2: SGHRS, YFSETQ. CDR3 nucleotides: TGCGCCAGCAGCTGGCGGGACTCCTACGAGCAGTACTTC. Its translation: CASSWRDSYEQYF.

The gene calls are TRBV28 and TRBJ1-1, with D maybe TRBD1 (5 bases). Germline lookup yields CDR1 MDHEN and CDR2 SYDVKM. V was clipped by 6 bases and J by 4 bases, with 15 bases between them. This CDR3 region has 14 residues. The CDR3 sequence is CASRRGGILTEAFF. The CDR3 DNA reads as TGTGCCAGCAGGCGGGGGGGGATTCTCACTGAAGCTTTCTTT.

The chain carries TRBV3-1 and TRBJ2-7; a possible D gene is TRBD1 (6 bases). CDR3 length: 14 amino acids. Germline V gene lookup returns CDR1 LGHDT and CDR2 YNNKEL (reference sequence). Trimming took off 5 bases at V and 6 bases at J, with 17 bases between the two ends. The DNA of the CDR3 is TGTGCCAGCAGCGAGGGGTCAGGGGCCAGCGAGCAGTACTTC. Translating it yields CASSEGSGASEQYF.

V gene TRBV30 combines with J gene TRBJ1-1; no definite D call. The CDR3 sequence is 15 residues long. Trimming took off 1 base at V and 4 bases at J, with 16 bases between the two ends. Germline assignment: CDR1 GTSNPN and CDR2 SVGIG (reference sequence). As DNA, the CDR3 is TGTGCCTGGAGTGGGCTAGTGAGGGCGGGCACTGAAGCTTTCTTT. It translates to CAWSGLVRAGTEAFF.

The chain combines TRBV6-2 or TRBV6-3 with TRBJ1-5; 8 nucleotides match TRBD1. CDR1 is MNHEY, CDR2 SVGEGT, per germline. This CDR3 is 18 amino acids long. The junction had 10 bases not matched to a gene; V was cut back by 2 bases and J by 1 base. The CDR3 DNA sequence: TGTGCCAGCAGTTACCCGCGGACAGGGATCATCAGCAATCAGCCCCAGCATTTT. This sequence encodes CASSYPRTGIISNQPQHF.

V gene TRBV18 combines with J gene TRBJ2-1; the D is unclear. This CDR3 comprises 14 residues. V lost 8 bases and J lost 2, with 13 bases in between. Germline values: CDR1 KGHSH, CDR2 LQKENI. CDR3 in amino acids: CASAGGSTYNEQFF. The CDR3 region has the DNA TGTGCCAGCGCTGGCGGTTCAACCTACAATGAGCAGTTCTTC.

The V call is TRBV20-1, the J call TRBJ1-3, with 7 bases fitting TRBD1. Germline values: CDR1 DFQATT, CDR2 SNEGSKA (reference sequence). This CDR3 contains 14 residues. Trimming cost V 6 bases and J 0 bases; bases outside gene matches: 5. The CDR3 here is CSASRDSSGNTIYF. The CDR3 DNA follows: TGCAGTGCCAGCCGGGACAGCTCTGGAAACACCATATATTTT.

The V and J genes are TRBV2 and TRBJ1-2, with a tentative D call TRBD1 (6 bases). Per the germline V gene, CDR1 is SNHLY and CDR2 is FYNNEI. The V gene lost 6 bases and the J gene lost 4 bases, with 12 bases spanning the gap. The CDR3 is 13 residues long. Here the CDR3 DNA reads TGTGCCAGCAGATCTAGACAGGTCTATGGCTACACCTTC. It codes for CASRSRQVYGYTF.

This chain uses TRBV7-2 with TRBJ2-7; D ambiguous. This CDR3 is built from 13 residues. Germline V lookup: CDR1 SGHTA, CDR2 FQGNSA. Trimming cost V 3 bases and J 6 bases, with 12 bases left between them. The CDR3 reads CASSLGPFGEQYF. CDR3 nucleotides: TGTGCCAGCAGCTTGGGCCCCTTCGGCGAGCAGTACTTC.

The chain uses TRBV13 and TRBJ2-1; 10 bases fit TRBD2. With V trimmed by 1 base and J by 7 bases, 13 bases remained unmatched. The CDR3 has 18 residues. Germline lookup yields CDR1 PRHDT and CDR2 FYEKMQ (reference sequence). The CDR3 region is CASSLALPSGGLRNEQFF. CDR3 DNA sequence: TGTGCCAGCAGCTTAGCCCTGCCTAGCGGGGGCCTGAGGAATGAGCAGTTCTTC.

CDR3 in DNA: TGTGCCAGCAGTTTCTTAGCCCTAGCCAAAAACATTCAGTACTTC. This codes for CASSFLALAKNIQYF. The genes are TRBV6-5 and TRBJ2-4, with D hard to call. The ends were cut back, 4 bases at V and 0 bases at J, with 10 bases in the middle. The CDR3 is 15 residues long. CDR1 and CDR2 from the germline V gene are MNHEY and SVGAGI.

This clonotype has just one count. V gene TRBV5-1 combines with J gene TRBJ2-5, with 7 positions matching TRBD2. J gave up 2 bases and V 0 bases, and 4 bases lay outside the gene matches. This CDR3 spans 15 amino acids. Germline CDR1 and CDR2: SGHRS and YFSETQ. This chain's CDR3 is CASSLAHGRQETQYF. The CDR3 DNA reads as TGCGCCAGCAGCTTGGCTCACGGGAGGCAAGAGACCCAGTACTTC.

The chain combines TRBV4-1 with TRBJ2-7, with no clear D. Germline lookup yields CDR1 MGHRA and CDR2 YSYEKL. This CDR3 is 16 amino acids long. Trimming removed 3 bases at V and 3 bases at J, with 18 bases between. CDR3 DNA: TGCGCCAGCAGCCACACGACGGCATCCCCATACTACGAGCAGTACTTC. Amino acids: CASSHTTASPYYEQYF.

This chain links TRBV4-1 with TRBJ2-1; D tentatively fits TRBD1 or TRBD2 (5 bases each). This CDR3 is built from 14 residues. V shed 8 bases and J shed 9 bases, with 20 bases lying between them. In germline, CDR1 is MGHRA, CDR2 YSYEKL. Written as DNA, the CDR3 is TGCGCCAGCGGGGCGGGCGGCGAGTGGGGTGAGCAGTTCTTC. Encoded protein: CASGAGGEWGEQFF.

The chain has TRBV29-1 and TRBJ1-1; D might be TRBD1 (6 bases). V was clipped by 7 bases and J by 0 bases, with 12 bases between them. Germline loops: CDR1 SQVTM, CDR2 ANQGSEA. CDR3 length: 13 amino acids. CDR3 DNA sequence: TGCAGCGCGTCCAGGGGAATGAACACTGAAGCTTTCTTT. Its translation is CSASRGMNTEAFF. Looking up the rest from reference TRBV29-1 and TRBJ1-1 gives the full variable domain: SAVISQKPSRDICQRGTSLTIQCQVDSQVTMMFWYRQQPGQSLTLIATANQGSEATYESGFVIDKFPISRPNLTFSTLTVSNMSPEDSSIYLCSASRGMNTEAFFGQGTRLTVV.

The rearrangement uses TRBV5-1 and TRBJ2-7, with D possibly called TRBD1 or TRBD2 (5 bases each). The CDR3 contains 15 residues. Germline values: CDR1 SGHRS, CDR2 YFSETQ. V was shortened by 0 bases and J by 6 bases, with 16 bases between the two germline ends. The CDR3 nucleotides read TGCGCCAGCAGCTTGGAGGGGAGTCAATCCCTCGAGCAGTACTTC. As protein: CASSLEGSQSLEQYF.

This chain connects TRBV5-4 to TRBJ2-7; a possible D gene is TRBD1 (5 bases). The CDR3 loop spans 14 amino acids. From germline, CDR1 is SGHNT and CDR2 YYREEE (reference sequence). The ends were cut back, 4 bases at V and 4 bases at J, with 15 bases in the middle. CDR3 in amino acids: CASSQQGSVYEQYF. In nucleotides, the CDR3 is TGTGCCAGCAGCCAGCAGGGCAGTGTTTACGAGCAGTACTTC.

The J gene is TRBJ2-7, the V gene TRBV29-1; 11 positions agree with TRBD1. The CDR3 is made up of 14 amino acids. Germline lookup yields CDR1 SQVTM and CDR2 ANQGSEA. The CDR3 coding sequence is TGCACCCGATCAGGGACAGGGGGCTCCTACGAGCAGTACTTC. It encodes CTRSGTGGSYEQYF.

The chain employs TRBV29-1 and TRBJ2-7, with D perhaps matching TRBD2 (6 bases). Per the germline V gene, CDR1 is SQVTM and CDR2 is ANQGSEA. The CDR3 consists of 11 residues. Trimming cost V 7 bases and J 3 bases, with 10 bases left between them. CDR3 sequence: CSGGVYYEQYF. As DNA, the CDR3 is TGCAGCGGGGGGGTTTACTACGAGCAGTACTTC.

V and J are TRBV28 and TRBJ1-5, with D unclear. The CDR3 consists of 14 residues. Trimming shortened V by 2 bases and J by 6 bases, and 11 bases separated the two germline ends. Germline CDR1 MDHEN, CDR2 SYDVKM. CDR3 loop: CASSLGGSGQPQHF. CDR3 sequence (DNA): TGTGCCAGCAGTTTAGGCGGTTCAGGTCAGCCCCAGCATTTT.

The chain joins TRBV2 to TRBJ2-2; 8 nucleotides agree with TRBD1. From germline, CDR1 is SNHLY and CDR2 FYNNEI. V was pared by 6 bases and J by 4 bases, with 7 bases of the junction left unmatched. This CDR3 contains 15 residues. CDR3 loop: CASRAGGVGTGELFF. The CDR3 nucleotides read TGTGCCAGCAGAGCAGGGGGCGTTGGCACCGGGGAGCTGTTTTTT.